This TCR beta chain was sequenced in a study of T cells in Graves' hyperthyroidism and ophthalmopathy. Study-wide background: Any treatment followed the collection of peripheral blood at initial diagnosis. Findings of the study overall: Ophthalmopathy onset followed model prediction by a median approximately seven months. Stable hyperthyroidism and ophthalmopathy were separated using 13 V-J signatures. Researchers found most expanded thyroid clonotypes above 0.001 in blood as well.

This clonotype occurred a few times. Antigen specificity is unknown. There are 16 residues in the CDR3. J gave up 4 bases and V 0 bases, and 4 bases lay outside the gene matches. In germline, CDR1 is SGHTA, CDR2 FQGTGA. Using RNA transcripts as the source, TCR beta CDR3 regions were amplified. Initially, a first-round RT-PCR of the TCR CDR3 employed the HTBI primer set. TCRdb redid the calling of the multiplex PCR reads with MiXCR, one entry per CDR3 protein. The repertoire has 490,000 or so distinct CDR3 sequences, around a fifth of them found once; the top ten carry less than 65%. The chain employs TRBV7-3 and TRBJ2-1, with TRBD1 identical over 9 bases. Material: blood. The receptor comes from a woman in her 70s with Graves' ophthalmopathy. CDR3 region: CASSLTRDRAYNEQFF. The CDR3 DNA is TGTGCCAGCAGCTTAACCCGGGACAGGGCGTACAATGAGCAGTTCTTC.